This T cell receptor beta chain was recovered during a study of cytomegalovirus exposure and HLA in healthy donors. Study results and caveats: TRBV6-2, TRBV6-3 and some other V segments were unresolvable in 87-base-pair reads. The study listed approximately 170 cytomegalovirus-associated TCR beta chains.

The PCR was carried out with 60 Vbeta primers and 13 Jbeta primers. Profiled with immunoSEQ multiplex PCR; TCRdb holds only in-frame clones, not every one. Among 90,000 to 150,000 clones listed, 63% were seen once. This CDR3 has 15 amino acids. J was trimmed by 0 bases and V by 5 bases; bases with no gene match: 5. Per germline, CDR1 MNHNS and CDR2 SASEGT. Concerning this clone itself: Antigen unknown.

Specimen: PBMCs. This chain connects TRBV6-1 to TRBJ1-2, with 8 positions matching TRBD1. The source of this sequence is a man aged 35 to 55 in good health and CMV-seropositive. CDR3 bases: TGTGCCAGCAGTCTTACGGGACAGGCTAACTATGGCTACACCTTC. Translation: CASSLTGQANYGYTF.